Here is one T cell receptor beta chain with its context. The data stem from a study of Graves' ophthalmopathy and Graves' hyperthyroidism. TCR beta CDR3 amplification used RNA transcripts. First-round RT-PCR used HTBI primers; second-round multiplex PCR followed. TCRdb re-derived calls from the multiplex PCR reads in MiXCR, one entry per CDR3 protein. Counted here are under 200,000 distinct CDR3 sequences, approximately 38% occurring once; the ten biggest clones make up roughly 6%. The CDR3 is 14 residues long. J gave up 3 bases and V 5 bases, and 6 bases lay outside the gene matches. Germline lookup yields CDR1 SEHNR and CDR2 FQNEAQ (reference sequence).

Material: peripheral blood. The origin of this receptor is a woman between 35 and 50 years old with Graves' ophthalmopathy. This chain connects TRBV7-9 to TRBJ1-1; 7 bases agree with TRBD1. This chain's CDR3 is CASSLTGLDTEAFF. Here the CDR3 DNA reads TGTGCCAGCAGCCTGACAGGGTTAGACACTGAAGCTTTCTTT.